The present entry profiles one T cell receptor beta chain with its context. This clonotype showed up just a few times. It has no known antigen specificity. The sample holds no much larger clone one base away, and base qualities are not on file. The data were obtained in a study of T-cell memory formation after mild COVID-19 (dated by TCRdb to about 2021). With regard to the full study: TCR sequence clusters from the two donors were found to be largely donor specific. T-cell clones expanding and contracting after mild COVID-19 in a couple of donors were tracked by longitudinal TCRalpha and TCRbeta repertoire sequencing. Two young, previously healthy adult volunteers made up the cohort, one male and one female. Results and caveats for the whole study, not just this receptor: Clones that contracted from day 15 to 85 showed balanced CD4/CD8 phenotypes, whereas a second wave of clones that expanded from day 15 to 37 leaned towards CD4+. Some responding clones were detected in pre-infection memory, suggesting pre-existing cross-reactive memory T cells joined the SARS-CoV-2 response. Contracting CD4+ clones turned up mainly in the CM and EM memory subsets, whereas EMRA was where CD8+ clones were enriched. SARS-CoV-2 specificity was not confirmed for the second-wave clones peaking on day 37. Only a couple of mild cases were covered by the study, and larger cohorts that include severe cases with pre-infection samples were considered necessary.

Ficoll-Paque density gradient centrifugation was the method used to isolate PBMCs. Reads for this sample came from an Illumina NovaSeq 6000. cDNA libraries for TCRalpha and TCRbeta were prepared by 5'RACE using constant-segment primers, with sample barcodes and unique molecular identifiers added. Trizol reagent was used to extract RNA from every sample. Libraries were amplified in two PCR steps, with a second sample barcode and Illumina TruSeq adapters added in the second step. Sequencing of the libraries was done on an Illumina NovaSeq, producing 2 x 150 bp paired-end reads. The source study handled its data this way. Reads were demultiplexed and collapsed into UMI-guided consensus sequences with migec v1.2.7. With mixcr v2.1.11, UMI consensuses were aligned to TRA and TRB V and J templates and assembled into clonotypes. Clonotypes were classified as expanded or contracted when called significant by both edgeR and NoisET, with noise models trained on biological replicates. For edgeR calls, a false discovery rate-adjusted p below 0.01 and a log2 fold-change threshold of 1 were applied. As an exploratory analysis of dynamics, max-normalized trajectories of the 1000 most abundant clonotypes were examined with PCA combined with hierarchical clustering. Separately sequenced CD4+ and CD8+ repertoires were used to assign the CD4 or CD8 phenotype of responding clones. TCRdb trimmed public reads at Q25 via fastp, called clones via MiXCR and kept in-frame beta chains. CDR3 protein duplicates are merged, each entry listing the most common genes and DNA. Here the V and J calls rest on TCRdb's processing, not on the authors' analysis. The sample table holds roughly 580,000 distinct CDR3 sequences, of which approximately 18% were seen once. Around 13% of the sample is held by the ten biggest clonotypes.

V and J lose 5 bases and 2 bases, and a span of 18 bases separates them. The CDR3 measures 17 amino acids from cysteine to phenylalanine. Kept here is only the CDR3 DNA, which spans 51 bases and is read in frame from base 1. The receptor chain draws on TRBV12-3 or TRBV12-4 and TRBJ2-2; possibly the D gene is TRBD1, per 7 matching bases. The receptor was isolated from an adult woman who had mild COVID-19 (a few samples of this study predate the infection). The sample titles of this study are shuffled in the database, so cell type and time point are left out; the donor was told from shared clones. Sequenced input: PBMCs or a T cell subset sorted from them (not recorded which). The CDR3 in this case is CASSRKGAGLNTGELFF. In nucleotides, the sequence is TGTGCCAGCAGTAGGAAGGGGGCGGGGCTTAACACCGGGGAGCTGTTTTTT.